This is a list of T cell receptor beta chains from one sample in a study of blood T cell repertoires in COVID-19. The protocol was immunoSEQ multiplex PCR, while the TCRdb copy is restricted to in-frame clones and leaves out a portion. The profile shows 50,000 to 60,000 clones, roughly 89% of them singletons. Sequencing input: peripheral blood. Every receptor here comes from a man between 40 and 49 years old with COVID-19, enrolled during active disease. Each CDR3 is given with its conserved first and last residue. D genes are given only for firm matches. Clone size, where shown, is once, few, many, or a class for clones that have expanded.

CASSLSWQGGEKLFF	TGTGCCAGCAGTTTATCGTGGCAGGGAGGGGAAAAACTGTTTTTT	NA	TRBV27	TRBJ1-4	NA
CATSRDRARGETQYF	TGTGCCACCAGCAGGGACCGTGCTCGCGGGGAGACCCAGTACTTC	NA	TRBV15	TRBJ2-5	NA
CASRGGSSYEQYF	TGTGCCAGCAGGGGGGGGAGCTCCTACGAGCAGTACTTC	TRBD2	TRBV6-5	TRBJ2-7	NA
CASGPTGNSPLHF	TGCGCCAGCGGCCCTACAGGGAATTCACCCCTCCACTTT	NA	TRBV10-2	TRBJ1-6	once
CASSLRQSKNEKLFF	TGTGCCAGCAGCCTGAGACAGTCCAAAAATGAAAAACTGTTTTTT	NA	TRBV7-2	TRBJ1-4	NA
CASSLEGANYGYTF	TGTGCCAGCAGCTTGGAAGGGGCCAACTATGGCTACACCTTC	NA	TRBV5-6	TRBJ1-2	few
CASSFSGSGGSSYEQYF	TGCGCCAGCAGCTTTTCGGGATCGGGGGGGAGCTCCTACGAGCAGTACTTC	TRBD2	TRBV5-1	TRBJ2-7	once
CASSYGGRGYTF	TGTGCCAGCAGTTACGGGGGCCGTGGCTACACCTTC	NA	TRBV6-5	TRBJ1-2	few
CASSQVGVNSPLHF	TGTGCCAGCAGCCAAGTAGGGGTTAATTCACCCCTCCACTTT	NA	TRBV3-1/TRBV3-2	TRBJ1-6	NA
CAWDPGQRNEKLFF	TGTGCCTGGGACCCAGGGCAGCGTAATGAAAAACTGTTTTTT	NA	TRBV30	TRBJ1-4	NA
CASSDPGAAGGNEKLFF	TGTGCCAGCAGCGACCCAGGTGCGGCGGGCGGGAATGAAAAACTGTTTTTT	NA	TRBV9	TRBJ1-4	NA
CASSYVTSGTTQYF	TGTGCCAGCAGTTACGTTACTAGCGGAACGACCCAGTACTTC	TRBD2	TRBV6-5	TRBJ2-5	once
CASSSGVGGYTF	TGTGCCAGCAGTTCGGGGGTGGGAGGCTACACCTTC	NA	TRBV25-1	TRBJ1-2	few
CASSDSTPTLSYNSPLHF	TGTGCCAGCAGTGACTCGACACCGACCCTCTCCTATAATTCACCCCTCCACTTT	NA	TRBV6-4	TRBJ1-6	NA
CASSALQGNTEAFF	TGTGCCAGCAGCGCATTGCAGGGGAACACTGAAGCTTTCTTT	NA	TRBV7-8	TRBJ1-1	NA
CASKGEGAYEQYF	TGTGCCAGCAAAGGAGAGGGGGCCTACGAGCAGTACTTC	NA	TRBV25-1	TRBJ2-7	NA
CASKGQDTDTQYF	TGTGCCAGCAAGGGACAGGACACAGATACGCAGTATTTT	TRBD1	TRBV2	TRBJ2-3	few
CASSIKAGGPNEQYF	TGTGCCAGTAGTATCAAAGCGGGAGGGCCCAACGAGCAGTACTTC	TRBD2	TRBV19	TRBJ2-7	NA
CASSQVGGRRANVLTF	TGCGCCAGCAGCCAAGTTGGCGGTCGGAGGGCCAACGTCCTGACTTTC	NA	TRBV4-1	TRBJ2-6	NA
CASSASGSSYNEQFF	TGTGCCAGCAGCGCTAGCGGGAGCTCCTACAATGAGCAGTTCTTC	TRBD2	TRBV9	TRBJ2-1	NA
CASSVESGTGRAFF	TGTGCCAGCAGCGTAGAGTCTGGGACAGGAAGAGCTTTCTTT	TRBD1	TRBV9	TRBJ1-1	NA
CASSYSEDNQPQHF	TGTGCCAGCAGTTACTCTGAGGACAATCAGCCCCAGCATTTT	NA	TRBV6-6	TRBJ1-5	NA
CATRDRGYGYTF	TGTGCCACCCGCGACAGGGGCTATGGCTACACCTTC	TRBD1	TRBV12-3/TRBV12-4	TRBJ1-2	NA
CASSFGGLGDTEAFF	TGCGCCAGCAGCTTTGGAGGGCTGGGGGACACTGAAGCTTTCTTT	NA	TRBV5-1	TRBJ1-1	NA
CASSERERGNEQFF	TGTGCCAGCAGTGAGCGGGAGAGGGGCAATGAGCAGTTCTTC	TRBD2	TRBV25-1	TRBJ2-1	NA
CASSQWSEGTQYF	TGCGCCAGCAGCCAATGGTCGGAGGGTACGCAGTATTTT	NA	TRBV4-1	TRBJ2-3	NA
CASTALSYEQYF	TGTGCCAGCACCGCGCTCTCCTACGAGCAGTACTTC	NA	TRBV6-5	TRBJ2-7	NA
CASSLNFGEAYNEQFF	TGTGCCAGCAGCTTAAATTTTGGGGAGGCGTACAATGAGCAGTTCTTC	NA	TRBV7-3	TRBJ2-1	NA
CASSPGTGSSYNSPLHF	TGTGCCAGCAGCCCAGGGACAGGGAGCTCCTATAATTCACCCCTCCACTTT	TRBD1	TRBV5-6	TRBJ1-6	NA
CAVQVFYNSPLHF	TGTGCCGTCCAGGTGTTCTATAATTCACCCCTCCACTTT	NA	TRBV2	TRBJ1-6	NA
CAVAGAAGTQYF	TGTGCCGTCGCCGGCGCGGCGGGGACCCAGTACTTC	NA	TRBV30	TRBJ2-5	NA
CASSPRQGVNGYTF	TGTGCCAGCAGTCCAAGACAGGGGGTCAATGGCTACACCTTC	TRBD1	TRBV6-2/TRBV6-3	TRBJ1-2	NA
CASSRTGGQPQHF	TGTGCCAGCAGTCGGACAGGAGGTCAGCCCCAGCATTTT	TRBD1	TRBV12-3/TRBV12-4	TRBJ1-5	NA
CASSEYRGSGEKLFF	TGTGCCAGCAGTGAATACAGGGGATCGGGTGAAAAACTGTTTTTT	TRBD1	TRBV6-1	TRBJ1-4	NA